Below, one T cell receptor beta chain is given with its context. Only one count was recorded for this clone. Its antigen is not yet known. No qualities accompany the bases; no much larger clone lies one base away. This entry is derived from a study of OX40 agonist ivuxolimab in advanced cancers. Background for the entire study: Ivuxolimab was a fully human IgG2 agonistic monoclonal antibody targeting the costimulatory receptor OX40 (CD134). In the dose-escalation cohort, approximately 83% of patients were male, and the mean age was roughly 60 years with a range of roughly 23 to 79. Patients were allowed to have had prior anti-PD-1, anti-PD-L1 or anti-CTLA-4 therapy, and less than 45% of the dose-escalation patients had previously received checkpoint inhibitors. The point of sequencing TCRbeta in the periphery was to test whether ivuxolimab changed TCR sequence diversity and drove clonal T-cell expansion. The monotherapy dose-escalation portion (N of about 50 patients) of the phase I ivuxolimab trial is reported in the paper. Partial responses were achieved by three dose-escalation patients, of whom one had hepatocellular carcinoma and two had cutaneous melanoma. Intravenous ivuxolimab was administered to patients every 2 weeks at six dose levels: 0.01, 0.1, 0.3, 1.5, 3 and 10 mg/kg. Of the approximately 50 dose-escalation patients, hepatocellular carcinoma was present in 19, melanoma in around 15, renal cell carcinoma in 9 and head and neck cancer in 9.

The trial excluded patients who had a history of autoimmune disease or were on systemic immunosuppression. Peripheral blood for TCR sequencing was drawn from every dose cohort at baseline, at cycle 4 day 1 and at cycle 7 day 1. Samples came from an open-label, multicenter, first-in-human phase I dose-escalation trial of ivuxolimab. Adults with locally advanced or metastatic melanoma, renal cell carcinoma, hepatocellular carcinoma or head and neck squamous cell carcinoma were enrolled in the trial. Before TCR sequencing, CD4+ T cells and CD8+ T cells from peripheral blood were sorted into separate populations. The CDR3 covers 16 residues, taking in both the cysteine and the phenylalanine. The retained sequence is limited to the CDR3, 48 bases, with the frame set at the first base. Per the germline V gene, SGHAT is the CDR1 and FQNNGV is the CDR2. V trim: 5 bases; J trim: 7 bases; unmatched bases: 11.

General conclusions and limits of the study: Low levels of normalized T-cell clonal expansion were also seen in some patients who did not respond. The antigen specificity of the clonally expanded peripheral T cells was not determined. After ivuxolimab, expanded clones were on average more numerous among CD8+ T cells than among CD4+ T cells. Clonal expansion of both CD4+ and CD8+ blood T cells was observed from baseline to week 6 at doses 0.1 to 3.0 mg/kg. In the 0.1-3.0 mg/kg groups, partial responders were among the patients with the lowest normalized peripheral clonal expansion, particularly in CD8+ T cells.

To sequence the TCRbeta CDR3 region, genomic DNA was isolated from the sorted cells. The immunoSEQ Assay was used to sequence the TCRbeta CDR3 regions. The table comes from immuneACCESS by way of TCRdb, which keeps in-frame sequences with V and J called. Part of the clones is missing from these tables; in studies checked, under half for an unresolved V gene and the rest for unknown reasons. In all, the sample holds over 80,000 clones, and roughly 80% of those were seen once. The top ten clones comprise over 0.7% of the sample. This sequence originates from an adult with an advanced solid tumor such as melanoma, head and neck, liver or kidney cancer. The sequences come from CD4+ or CD8+ T cells sorted from blood, collected in a trial of the OX40 agonist ivuxolimab. Rearrangement joined TRBV11-2 to TRBJ2-2, and TRBD1 aligns with 9 junction nucleotides. The nucleotide sequence reads TGTGCCAGCAGCCCTGCACAGGGGGCTGGGGTCGGGGAGCTGTTTTTT. This gives the protein CASSPAQGAGVGELFF. The reference TRBV11-2 and TRBJ2-2 proteins fill in what lies around the CDR3, so the full variable domain reads EAGVAQSPRYKIIEKRQSVAFWCNPISGHATLYWYQQILGQGPKLLIQFQNNGVVDDSQLPKDRFSAERLKGVDSTLKIQPAKLEDSAVYLCASSPAQGAGVGELFFGEGSRLTVL.